This TCR beta chain originates from a study of T cells in Graves' hyperthyroidism and ophthalmopathy. The study's findings and limits: Onset of ophthalmopathy came a median approximately 6.8 months after the model predicted it.

Exclusion followed for patients with uncontrolled infection, other autoimmune disease, pregnancy or lactation. The source of the PBMCs was approximately 10 ml of fresh peripheral blood. Template material for amplifying TCR beta CDR3 regions consisted of RNA transcripts. HTBI primers were the set used in a first-round RT-PCR of the TCR CDR3. In TCRdb, the multiplex PCR reads were re-called with MiXCR into one record per CDR3 protein. The table includes 700,000 or so distinct CDR3 sequences, about a sixth detected once. This clonotype was recorded at least ten times. No antigen is known for it. The sequenced material came from blood. This TCR came from a young man with Graves' hyperthyroidism.

The CDR3: CASSPMGLNTEAFF. The CDR3 DNA sequence: TGCGCCAGCAGCCCGATGGGATTGAACACTGAAGCTTTCTTT. V is TRBV5-1 and J is TRBJ1-1; D is unresolved. The CDR3 runs 14 residues. V was cut by 4 bases and J by 0 bases, with 10 bases left in between. Germline V gene data show CDR1 as SGHRS and CDR2 as YFSETQ.